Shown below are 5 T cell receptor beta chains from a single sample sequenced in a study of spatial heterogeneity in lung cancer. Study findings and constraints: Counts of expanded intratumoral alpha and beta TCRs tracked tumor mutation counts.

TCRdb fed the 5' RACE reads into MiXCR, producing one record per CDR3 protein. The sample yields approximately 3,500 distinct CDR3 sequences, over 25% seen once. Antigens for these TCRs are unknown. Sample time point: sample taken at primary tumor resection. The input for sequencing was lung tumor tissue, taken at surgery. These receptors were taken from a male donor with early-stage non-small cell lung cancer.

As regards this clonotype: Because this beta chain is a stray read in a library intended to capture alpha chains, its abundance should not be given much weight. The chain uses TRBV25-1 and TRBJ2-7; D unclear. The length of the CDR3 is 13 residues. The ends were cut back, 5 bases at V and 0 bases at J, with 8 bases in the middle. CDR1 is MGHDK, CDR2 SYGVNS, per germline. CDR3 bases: TGTGCCAGCAGTAACTCAGGCTCCTACGAGCAGTACTTC. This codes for CASSNSGSYEQYF.

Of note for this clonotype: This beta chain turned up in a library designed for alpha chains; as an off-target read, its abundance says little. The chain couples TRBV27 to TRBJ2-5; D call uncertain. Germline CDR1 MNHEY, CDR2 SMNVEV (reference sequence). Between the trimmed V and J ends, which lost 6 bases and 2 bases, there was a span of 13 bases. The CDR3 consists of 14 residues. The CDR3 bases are TGTGCCAGCAGCCGCCGGACGGATCAAGAGACCCAGTACTTC. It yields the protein CASSRRTDQETQYF.

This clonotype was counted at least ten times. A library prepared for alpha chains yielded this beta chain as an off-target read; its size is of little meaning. The CDR3 sequence is CASSLRDRVVAGELFF. The CDR3 DNA follows: TGTGCCAGCAGCCTCCGGGACAGGGTGGTTGCCGGGGAGCTGTTTTTT. V gene TRBV7-8 combines with J gene TRBJ2-2; TRBD1 matches 9 bases. CDR1 and CDR2 from the germline V gene are SGHVS and FQNEAQ. J was trimmed by 6 bases and V by 5 bases; bases with no gene match: 10. The CDR3 loop spans 16 amino acids.

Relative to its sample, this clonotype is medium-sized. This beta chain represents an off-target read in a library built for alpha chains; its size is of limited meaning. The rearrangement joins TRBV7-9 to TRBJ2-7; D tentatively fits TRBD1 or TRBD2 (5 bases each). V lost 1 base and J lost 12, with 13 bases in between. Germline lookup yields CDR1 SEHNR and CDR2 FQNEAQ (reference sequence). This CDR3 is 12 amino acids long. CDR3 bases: TGTGCCAGCAGCTTAGAAAGGGGAGTTGTGTACTTC. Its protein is CASSLERGVVYF.

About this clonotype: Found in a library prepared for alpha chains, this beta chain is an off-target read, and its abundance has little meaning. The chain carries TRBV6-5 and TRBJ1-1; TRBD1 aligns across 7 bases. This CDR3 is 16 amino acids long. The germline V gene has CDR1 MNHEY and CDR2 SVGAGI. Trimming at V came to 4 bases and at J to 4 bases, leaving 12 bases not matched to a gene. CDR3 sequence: CASSFHDRAKGTEAFF. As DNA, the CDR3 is TGTGCCAGCAGTTTCCACGACAGGGCTAAGGGCACTGAAGCTTTCTTT.